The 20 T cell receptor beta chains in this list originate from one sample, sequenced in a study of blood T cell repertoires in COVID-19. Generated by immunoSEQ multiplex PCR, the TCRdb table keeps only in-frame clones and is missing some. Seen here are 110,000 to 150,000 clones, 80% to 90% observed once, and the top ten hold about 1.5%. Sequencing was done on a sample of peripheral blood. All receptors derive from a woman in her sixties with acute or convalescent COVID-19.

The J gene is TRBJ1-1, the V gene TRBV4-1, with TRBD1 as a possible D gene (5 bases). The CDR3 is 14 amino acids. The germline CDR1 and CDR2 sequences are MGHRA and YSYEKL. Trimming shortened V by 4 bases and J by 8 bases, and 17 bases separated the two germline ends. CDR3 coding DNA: TGCGCCAGCAGCCCCACAGGCAAGGGCGGCGAAGCTTTCTTT. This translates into CASSPTGKGGEAFF.

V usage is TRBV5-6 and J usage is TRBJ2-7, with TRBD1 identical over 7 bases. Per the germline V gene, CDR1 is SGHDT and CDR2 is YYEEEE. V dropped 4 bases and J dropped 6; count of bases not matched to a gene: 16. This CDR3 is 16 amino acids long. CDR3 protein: CASSLYGQERVGEQYF. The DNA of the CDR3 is TGTGCCAGCAGCCTCTACGGACAGGAGAGGGTTGGCGAGCAGTACTTC.

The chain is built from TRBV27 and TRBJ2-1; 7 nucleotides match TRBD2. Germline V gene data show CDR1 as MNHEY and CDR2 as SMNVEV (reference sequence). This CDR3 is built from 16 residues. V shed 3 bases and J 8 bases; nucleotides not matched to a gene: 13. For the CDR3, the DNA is TGTGCCAGCAGTTTCCAGCGGGGTACACCTCTGGATGAGCAGTTCTTC. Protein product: CASSFQRGTPLDEQFF.

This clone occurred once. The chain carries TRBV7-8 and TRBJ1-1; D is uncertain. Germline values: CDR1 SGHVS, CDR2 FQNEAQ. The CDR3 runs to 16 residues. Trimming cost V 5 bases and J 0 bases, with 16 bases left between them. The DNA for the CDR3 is TGTGCCAGCAGCCCCGTGGTAGCCAAGATGAACACTGAAGCTTTCTTT. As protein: CASSPVVAKMNTEAFF.

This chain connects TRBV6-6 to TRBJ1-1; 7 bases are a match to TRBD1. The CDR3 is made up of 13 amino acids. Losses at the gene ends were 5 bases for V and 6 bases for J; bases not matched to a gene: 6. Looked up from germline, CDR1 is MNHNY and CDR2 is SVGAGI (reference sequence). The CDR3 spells CASSPDRRSEAFF. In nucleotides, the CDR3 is TGTGCCAGCAGTCCGGACAGGCGTTCTGAAGCTTTCTTT.

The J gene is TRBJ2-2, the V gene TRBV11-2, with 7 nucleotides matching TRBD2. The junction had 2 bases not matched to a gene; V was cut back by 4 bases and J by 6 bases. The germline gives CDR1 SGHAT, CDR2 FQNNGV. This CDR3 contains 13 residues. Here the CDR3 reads CASSSGLAGELFF. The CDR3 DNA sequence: TGTGCCAGCAGCTCCGGACTAGCCGGGGAGCTGTTTTTT.

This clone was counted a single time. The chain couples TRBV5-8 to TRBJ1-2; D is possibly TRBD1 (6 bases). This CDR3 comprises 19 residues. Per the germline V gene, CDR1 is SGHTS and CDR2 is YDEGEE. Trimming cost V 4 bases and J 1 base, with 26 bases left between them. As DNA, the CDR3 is TGTGCCAGCAGCCCTCTTATTTACAGGGACCGTAAGCTTAACTATGGCTACACCTTC. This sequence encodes CASSPLIYRDRKLNYGYTF.

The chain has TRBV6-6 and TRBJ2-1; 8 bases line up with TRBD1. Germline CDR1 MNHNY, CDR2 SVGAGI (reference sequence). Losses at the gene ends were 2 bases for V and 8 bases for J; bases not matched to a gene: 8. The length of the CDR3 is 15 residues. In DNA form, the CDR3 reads TGTGCCAGCAGTTACGGCAGGGGGCTAGACGATGAGCAGTTCTTC. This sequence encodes CASSYGRGLDDEQFF.

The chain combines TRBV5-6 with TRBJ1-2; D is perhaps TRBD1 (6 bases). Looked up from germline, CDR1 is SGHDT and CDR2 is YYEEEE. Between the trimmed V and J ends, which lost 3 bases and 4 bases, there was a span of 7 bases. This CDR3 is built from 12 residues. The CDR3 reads CASSSDSYGYTF. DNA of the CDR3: TGTGCCAGCAGCTCGGACAGCTATGGCTACACCTTC.

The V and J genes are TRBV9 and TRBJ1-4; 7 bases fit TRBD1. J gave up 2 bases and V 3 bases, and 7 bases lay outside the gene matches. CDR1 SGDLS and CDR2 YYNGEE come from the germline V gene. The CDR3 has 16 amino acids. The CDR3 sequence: CASSELGTATNEKLFF. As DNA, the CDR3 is TGTGCCAGCAGCGAACTCGGGACAGCTACTAATGAAAAACTGTTTTTT.

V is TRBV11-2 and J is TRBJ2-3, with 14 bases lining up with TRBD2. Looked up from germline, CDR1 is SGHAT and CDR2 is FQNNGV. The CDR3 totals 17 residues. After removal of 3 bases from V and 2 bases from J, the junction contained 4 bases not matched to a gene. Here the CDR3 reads CASSFRTSGGITDTQYF. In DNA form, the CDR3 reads TGTGCCAGCAGCTTCCGGACTAGCGGGGGGATCACAGATACGCAGTATTTT.

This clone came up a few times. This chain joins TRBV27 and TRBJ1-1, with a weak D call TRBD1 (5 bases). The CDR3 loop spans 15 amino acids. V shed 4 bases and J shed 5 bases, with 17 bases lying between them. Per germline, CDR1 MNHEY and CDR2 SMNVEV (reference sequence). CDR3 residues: CASSSAPRVRTEAFF. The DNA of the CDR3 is TGTGCCAGCAGTTCCGCCCCCAGGGTCCGGACTGAAGCTTTCTTT.

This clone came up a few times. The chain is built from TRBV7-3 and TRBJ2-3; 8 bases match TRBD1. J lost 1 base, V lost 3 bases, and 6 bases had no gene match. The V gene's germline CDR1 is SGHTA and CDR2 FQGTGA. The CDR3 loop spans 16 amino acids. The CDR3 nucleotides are TGTGCCAGCAGCTTTGGGGCGACAGGGGGCACAGATACGCAGTATTTT. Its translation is CASSFGATGGTDTQYF. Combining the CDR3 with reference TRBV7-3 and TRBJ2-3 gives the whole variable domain GAGVSQTPSNKVTEKGKYVELRCDPISGHTALYWYRQSLGQGPEFLIYFQGTGAADDSGLPNDRFFAVRPEGSVSTLKIQRTERGDSAVYLCASSFGATGGTDTQYFGPGTRLTVL.

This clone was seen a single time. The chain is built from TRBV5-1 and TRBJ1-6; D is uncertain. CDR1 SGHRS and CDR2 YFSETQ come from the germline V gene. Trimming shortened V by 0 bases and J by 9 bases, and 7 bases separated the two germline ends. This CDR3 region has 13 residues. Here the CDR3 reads CASSLGEVSPLHF. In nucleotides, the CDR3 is TGCGCCAGCAGCTTGGGAGAGGTTTCACCCCTCCACTTT.

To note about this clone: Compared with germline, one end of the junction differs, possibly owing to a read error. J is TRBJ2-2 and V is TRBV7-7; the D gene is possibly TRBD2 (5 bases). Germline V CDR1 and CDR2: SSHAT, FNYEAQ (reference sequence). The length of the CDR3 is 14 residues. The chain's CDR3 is CASSPSPRTGELFF. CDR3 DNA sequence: TGTGCTAGCAGCCCTAGCCCCCGGACCGGGGAGCTGTTTTTT.

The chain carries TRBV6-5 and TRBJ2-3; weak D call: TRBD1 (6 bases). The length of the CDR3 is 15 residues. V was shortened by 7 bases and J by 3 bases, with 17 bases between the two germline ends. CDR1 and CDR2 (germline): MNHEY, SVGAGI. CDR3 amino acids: CASTPVWDTTDTQYF. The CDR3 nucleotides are TGTGCCAGCACCCCAGTCTGGGACACAACAGATACGCAGTATTTT.

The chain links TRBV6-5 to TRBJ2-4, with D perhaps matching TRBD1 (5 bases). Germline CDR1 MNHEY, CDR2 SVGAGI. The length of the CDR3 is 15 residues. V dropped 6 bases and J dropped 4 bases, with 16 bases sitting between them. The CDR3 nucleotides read TGTGCCAGCAGCCGACGAACCGACAGAAAAAACATTCAGTACTTC. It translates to CASSRRTDRKNIQYF.

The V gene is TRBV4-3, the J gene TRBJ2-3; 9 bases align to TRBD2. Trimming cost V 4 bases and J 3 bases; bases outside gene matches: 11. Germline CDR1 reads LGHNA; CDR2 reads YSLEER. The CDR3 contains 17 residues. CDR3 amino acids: CASSLTPAGGPTDTQYF. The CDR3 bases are TGCGCCAGCAGCCTTACCCCAGCGGGGGGCCCAACAGATACGCAGTATTTT.

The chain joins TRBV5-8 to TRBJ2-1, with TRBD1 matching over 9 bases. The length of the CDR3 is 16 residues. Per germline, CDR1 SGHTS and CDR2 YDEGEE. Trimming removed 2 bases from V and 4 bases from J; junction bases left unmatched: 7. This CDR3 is CASSFTGTGKYNEQFF. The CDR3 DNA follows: TGTGCCAGCAGCTTCACCGGGACAGGGAAGTACAATGAGCAGTTCTTC.

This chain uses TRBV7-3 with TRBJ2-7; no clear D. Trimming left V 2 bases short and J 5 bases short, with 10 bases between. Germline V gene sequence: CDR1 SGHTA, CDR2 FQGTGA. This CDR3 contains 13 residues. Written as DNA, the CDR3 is TGTGCCAGCAGCTTACTAGGTTCGGACGAGCAGTACTTC. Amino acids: CASSLLGSDEQYF.